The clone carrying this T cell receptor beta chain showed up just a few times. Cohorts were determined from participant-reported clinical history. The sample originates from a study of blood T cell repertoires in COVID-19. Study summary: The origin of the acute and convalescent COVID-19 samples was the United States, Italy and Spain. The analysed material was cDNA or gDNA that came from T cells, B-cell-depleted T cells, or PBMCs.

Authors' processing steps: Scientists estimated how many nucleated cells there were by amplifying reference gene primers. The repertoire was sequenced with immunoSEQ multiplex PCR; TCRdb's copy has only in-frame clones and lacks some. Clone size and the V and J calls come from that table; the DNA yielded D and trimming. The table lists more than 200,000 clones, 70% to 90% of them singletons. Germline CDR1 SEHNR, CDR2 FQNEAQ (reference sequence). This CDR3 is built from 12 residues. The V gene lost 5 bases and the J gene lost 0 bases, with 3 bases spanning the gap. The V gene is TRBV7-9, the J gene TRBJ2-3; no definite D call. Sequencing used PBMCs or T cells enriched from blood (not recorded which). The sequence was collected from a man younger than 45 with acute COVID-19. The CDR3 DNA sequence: TGTGCCAGCAGCCCAAGCACAGATACGCAGTATTTT. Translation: CASSPSTDTQYF.